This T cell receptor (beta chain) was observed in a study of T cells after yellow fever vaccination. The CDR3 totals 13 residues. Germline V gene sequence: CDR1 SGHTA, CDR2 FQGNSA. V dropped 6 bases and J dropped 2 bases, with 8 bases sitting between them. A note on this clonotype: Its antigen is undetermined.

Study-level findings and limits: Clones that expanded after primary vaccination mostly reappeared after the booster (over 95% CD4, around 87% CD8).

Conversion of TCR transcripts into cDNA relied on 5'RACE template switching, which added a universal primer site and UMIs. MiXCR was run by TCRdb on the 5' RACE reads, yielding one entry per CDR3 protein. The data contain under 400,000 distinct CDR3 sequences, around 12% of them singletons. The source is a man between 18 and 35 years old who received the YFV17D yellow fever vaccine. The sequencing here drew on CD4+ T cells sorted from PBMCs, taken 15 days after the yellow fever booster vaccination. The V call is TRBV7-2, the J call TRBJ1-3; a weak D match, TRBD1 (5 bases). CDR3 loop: CASSGATGNTIYF. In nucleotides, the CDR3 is TGTGCCAGCAGTGGGGCGACTGGAAACACCATATATTTT.